This T cell receptor beta chain was retrieved from a study of early T cells in non-severe SARS-CoV-2 infection. Germline V lookup: CDR1 SGHAT, CDR2 FQNNGV. V was pared by 5 bases and J by 4 bases, with 17 bases between. The CDR3 covers 15 residues. MiXCR was run by TCRdb on the 5' RACE reads, yielding one entry per CDR3 protein. In the table there are around 29,000 distinct CDR3 sequences, over 8.5% of which are singletons. V usage is TRBV11-2 and J usage is TRBJ1-2, with D unclear. The TCR originated in an adult who was a healthcare worker with PCR-confirmed SARS-CoV-2 infection or an uninfected control (not recorded which). Specimen: whole blood. CDR3 residues: CASSPSGRSPYGYTF. In nucleotides, the CDR3 is TGTGCCAGCAGCCCCTCCGGGAGATCACCCTATGGCTACACCTTC.